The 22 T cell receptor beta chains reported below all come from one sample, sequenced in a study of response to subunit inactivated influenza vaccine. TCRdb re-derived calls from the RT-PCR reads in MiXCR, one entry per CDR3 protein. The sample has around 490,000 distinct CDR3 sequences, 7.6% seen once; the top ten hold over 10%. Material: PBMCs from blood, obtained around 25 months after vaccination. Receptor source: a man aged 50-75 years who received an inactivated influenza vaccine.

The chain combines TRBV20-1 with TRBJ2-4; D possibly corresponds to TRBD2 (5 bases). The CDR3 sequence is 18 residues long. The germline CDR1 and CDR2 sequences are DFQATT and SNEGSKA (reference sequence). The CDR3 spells CRAQAPSVGEGFKNIQYF. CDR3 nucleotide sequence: TGCAGGGCGCAGGCCCCGAGTGTGGGCGAGGGATTCAAAAACATTCAGTACTTC.

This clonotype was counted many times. The CDR3 region is CASSSPMTRRDYNEQFF. CDR3 in DNA: TGCGCCAGCAGCTCACCGATGACCCGGAGGGACTACAATGAGCAGTTCTTC. The V gene is TRBV5-1, the J gene TRBJ2-1, with D possibly being TRBD2 (6 bases). Looked up from germline, CDR1 is SGHRS and CDR2 is YFSETQ. The CDR3 consists of 17 residues. V lost 3 bases to trimming and J lost 3 bases, with 19 bases between them.

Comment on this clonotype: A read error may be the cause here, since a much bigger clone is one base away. CDR3 residues: CASSSLREPQHF. The DNA of the CDR3 is TGTGCCAGCAGTTCCCTTCGTGAGCCCCAGCATTTT. The chain joins TRBV7-2 to TRBJ1-5, with D unclear. Germline-derived CDR1 and CDR2 are SGHTA and FQGNSA. This CDR3 is 12 amino acids long. Deletions cut 6 bases from V and 8 bases from J, with 11 bases between.

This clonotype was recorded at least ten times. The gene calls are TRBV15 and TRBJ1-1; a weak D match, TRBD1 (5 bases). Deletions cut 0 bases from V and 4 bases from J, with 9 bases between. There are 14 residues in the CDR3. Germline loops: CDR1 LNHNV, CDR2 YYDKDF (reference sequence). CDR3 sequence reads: CATSRDRQGTEAFF. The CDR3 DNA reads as TGTGCCACCAGCAGAGATAGGCAGGGCACTGAAGCTTTCTTT.

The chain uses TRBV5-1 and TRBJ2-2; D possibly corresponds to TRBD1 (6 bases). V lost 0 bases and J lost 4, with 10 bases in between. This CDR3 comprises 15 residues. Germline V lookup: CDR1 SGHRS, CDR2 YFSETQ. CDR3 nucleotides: TGCGCCAGCAGCTTGGGACAGGAGCTCACCGGGGAGCTGTTTTTT. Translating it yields CASSLGQELTGELFF.

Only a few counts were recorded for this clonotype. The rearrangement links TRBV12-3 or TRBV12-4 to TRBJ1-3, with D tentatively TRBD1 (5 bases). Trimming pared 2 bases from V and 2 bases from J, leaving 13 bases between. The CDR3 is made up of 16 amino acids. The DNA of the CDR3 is TGTGCCAGCAGTTTAACACCCATCAGGGCTGGAAACACCATATATTTT. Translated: CASSLTPIRAGNTIYF.

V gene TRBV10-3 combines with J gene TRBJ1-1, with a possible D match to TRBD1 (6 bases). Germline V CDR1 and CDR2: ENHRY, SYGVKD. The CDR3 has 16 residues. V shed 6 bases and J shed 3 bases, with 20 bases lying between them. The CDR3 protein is CAISAILYRADTEAFF. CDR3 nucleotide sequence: TGTGCCATCAGCGCCATCTTGTACAGGGCCGACACTGAAGCTTTCTTT.

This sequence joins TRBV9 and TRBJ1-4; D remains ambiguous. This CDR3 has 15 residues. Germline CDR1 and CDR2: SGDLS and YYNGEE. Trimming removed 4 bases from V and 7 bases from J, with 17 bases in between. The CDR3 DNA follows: TGTGCCAGCAGCCGTTTGGGGAACCCCAGTGAAAAACTGTTTTTT. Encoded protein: CASSRLGNPSEKLFF.

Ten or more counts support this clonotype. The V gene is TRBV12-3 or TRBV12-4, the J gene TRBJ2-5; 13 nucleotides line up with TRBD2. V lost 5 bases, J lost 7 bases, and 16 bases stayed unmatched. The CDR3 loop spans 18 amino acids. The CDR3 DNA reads TGTGCCAGCAGTATACTCCCGGTACTAGCGGGAGGGATTACGACCCAGTACTTC. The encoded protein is CASSILPVLAGGITTQYF.

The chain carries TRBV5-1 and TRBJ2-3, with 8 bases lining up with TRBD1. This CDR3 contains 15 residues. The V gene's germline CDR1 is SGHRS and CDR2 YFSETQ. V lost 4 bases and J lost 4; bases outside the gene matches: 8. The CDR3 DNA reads TGCGCCAGCAGCCCGGGACAGGTTGAGTCAGATACGCAGTATTTT. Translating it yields CASSPGQVESDTQYF.

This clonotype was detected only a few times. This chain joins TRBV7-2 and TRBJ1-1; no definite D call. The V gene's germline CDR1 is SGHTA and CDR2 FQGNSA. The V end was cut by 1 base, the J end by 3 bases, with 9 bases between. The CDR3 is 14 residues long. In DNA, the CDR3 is TGTGCCAGCAGCTTAGTGACCGCCGACACTGAAGCTTTCTTT. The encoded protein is CASSLVTADTEAFF. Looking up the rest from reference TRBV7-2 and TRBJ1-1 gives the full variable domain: GAGVSQSPSNKVTEKGKDVELRCDPISGHTALYWYRQSLGQGLEFLIYFQGNSAPDKSGLPSDRFSAERTGGSVSTLTIQRTQQEDSAVYLCASSLVTADTEAFFGQGTRLTVV.

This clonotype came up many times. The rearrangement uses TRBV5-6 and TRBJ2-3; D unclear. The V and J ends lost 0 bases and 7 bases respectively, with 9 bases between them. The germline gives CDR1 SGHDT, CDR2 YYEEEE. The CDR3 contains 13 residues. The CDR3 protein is CASSLDTDHTQYF. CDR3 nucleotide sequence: TGTGCCAGCAGCTTGGATACGGACCATACGCAGTATTTT.

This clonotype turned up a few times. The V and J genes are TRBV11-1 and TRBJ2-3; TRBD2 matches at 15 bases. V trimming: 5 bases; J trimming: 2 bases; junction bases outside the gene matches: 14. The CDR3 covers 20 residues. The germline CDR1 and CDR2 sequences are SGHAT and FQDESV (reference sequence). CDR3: CASSPFGLAGGSPSTDTQYF. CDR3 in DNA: TGTGCCAGCAGCCCTTTTGGACTAGCGGGAGGGAGCCCATCCACAGATACGCAGTATTTT.

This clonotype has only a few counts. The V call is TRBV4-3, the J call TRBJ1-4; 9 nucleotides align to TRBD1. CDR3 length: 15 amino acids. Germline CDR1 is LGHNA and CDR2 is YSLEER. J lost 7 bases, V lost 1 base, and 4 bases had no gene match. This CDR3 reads CASSQAGQGSEKLFF. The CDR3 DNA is TGCGCCAGCAGCCAAGCAGGACAGGGGAGTGAAAAACTGTTTTTT.

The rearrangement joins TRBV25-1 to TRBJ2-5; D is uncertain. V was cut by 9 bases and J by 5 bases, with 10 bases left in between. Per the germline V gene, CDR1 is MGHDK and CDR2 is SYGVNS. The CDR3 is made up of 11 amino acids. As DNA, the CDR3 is TGTGCCAGTCAGGAGTGGGAGACCCAGTACTTC. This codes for CASQEWETQYF.

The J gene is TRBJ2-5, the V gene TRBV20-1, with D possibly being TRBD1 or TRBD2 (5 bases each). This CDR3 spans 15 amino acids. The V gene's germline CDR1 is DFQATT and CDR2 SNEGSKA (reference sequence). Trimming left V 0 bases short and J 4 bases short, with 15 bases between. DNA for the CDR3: TGCAGTGCTAGAGATAGGCGGGCAGGGACAGAGACCCAGTACTTC. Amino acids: CSARDRRAGTETQYF.

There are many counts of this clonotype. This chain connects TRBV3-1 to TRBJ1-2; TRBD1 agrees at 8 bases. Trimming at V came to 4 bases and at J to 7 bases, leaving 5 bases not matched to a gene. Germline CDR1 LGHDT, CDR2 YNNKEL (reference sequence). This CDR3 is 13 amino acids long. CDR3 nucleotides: TGTGCCAGCAGCCCGACAGGGGAACTTGGCTACACCTTC. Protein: CASSPTGELGYTF.

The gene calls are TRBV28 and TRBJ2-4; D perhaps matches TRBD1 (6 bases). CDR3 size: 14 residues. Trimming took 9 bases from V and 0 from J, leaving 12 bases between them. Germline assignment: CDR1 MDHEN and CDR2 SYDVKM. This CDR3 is CASKGDLAKNIQYF. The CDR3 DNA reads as TGTGCCAGTAAGGGGGACCTAGCCAAAAACATTCAGTACTTC.

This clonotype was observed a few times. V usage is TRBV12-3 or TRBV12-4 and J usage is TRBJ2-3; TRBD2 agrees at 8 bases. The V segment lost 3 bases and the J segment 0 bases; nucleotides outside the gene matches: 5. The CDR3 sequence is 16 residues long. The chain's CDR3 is CASSFRGGFSTDTQYF. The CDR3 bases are TGTGCCAGCAGTTTTCGGGGGGGCTTCAGCACAGATACGCAGTATTTT.

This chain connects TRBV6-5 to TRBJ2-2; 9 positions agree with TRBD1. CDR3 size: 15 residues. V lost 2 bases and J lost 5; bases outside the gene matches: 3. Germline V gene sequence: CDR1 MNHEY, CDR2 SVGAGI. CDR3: CASSYPGQGTGELFF. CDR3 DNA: TGTGCCAGCAGTTACCCAGGACAGGGGACCGGGGAGCTGTTTTTT.

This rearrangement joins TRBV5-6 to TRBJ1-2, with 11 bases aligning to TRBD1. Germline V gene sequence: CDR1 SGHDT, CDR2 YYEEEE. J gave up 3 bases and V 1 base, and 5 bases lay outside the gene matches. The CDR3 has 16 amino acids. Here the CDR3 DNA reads TGTGCCAGCAGCTTGACTGGACAGGGGGCATACTATGGCTACACCTTC. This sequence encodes CASSLTGQGAYYGYTF. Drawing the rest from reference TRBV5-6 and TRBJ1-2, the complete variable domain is DAGVTQSPTHLIKTRGQQVTLRCSPKSGHDTVSWYQQALGQGPQFIFQYYEEEERQRGNFPDRFSGHQFPNYSSELNVNALLLGDSALYLCASSLTGQGAYYGYTFGSGTRLTVV.

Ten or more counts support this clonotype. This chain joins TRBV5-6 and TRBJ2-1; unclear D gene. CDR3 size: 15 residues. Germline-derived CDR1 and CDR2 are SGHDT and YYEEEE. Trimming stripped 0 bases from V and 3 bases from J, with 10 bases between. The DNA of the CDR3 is TGTGCCAGCAGCTTGGCAGGAGTTCTCTACAATGAGCAGTTCTTC. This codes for CASSLAGVLYNEQFF. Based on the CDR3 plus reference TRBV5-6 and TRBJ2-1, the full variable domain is DAGVTQSPTHLIKTRGQQVTLRCSPKSGHDTVSWYQQALGQGPQFIFQYYEEEERQRGNFPDRFSGHQFPNYSSELNVNALLLGDSALYLCASSLAGVLYNEQFFGPGTRLTVL.